This T cell receptor beta chain was recorded in a study of breast tumors, draining lymph nodes, adjacent tissues. Study results and limitations: Most tumor T cells seemingly derive from lymph node, then expand in tumor. Compared with lymph nodes, tumors were less diverse; compared with nontumor tissue, more. Tumor and nontumor repertoires were significantly more similar in luminal-like than in basal-like breast cancer.

The CDR3 sequence is 14 residues long. Germline V gene data show CDR1 as MNHEY and CDR2 as SVGEGT. Trimming removed 4 bases at V and 2 bases at J, with 8 bases between. TCRdb itself ran the multiplex PCR reads through MiXCR, one entry per CDR3 protein. The data hold about 21,000 distinct CDR3 sequences, with approximately 40% observed a single time. As for this clonotype: Its antigen remains unidentified.

This chain links TRBV6-2 or TRBV6-3 with TRBJ2-2; D not resolved. This clonotype originated in a female donor with breast cancer. Some clones in this sample may be carry-over from other donors' samples. Sequenced sample: breast tumor tissue. The CDR3 bases are TGTGCCAGCAGTTTACAAAAAAACACCGGGGAGCTGTTTTTT. Its protein is CASSLQKNTGELFF.